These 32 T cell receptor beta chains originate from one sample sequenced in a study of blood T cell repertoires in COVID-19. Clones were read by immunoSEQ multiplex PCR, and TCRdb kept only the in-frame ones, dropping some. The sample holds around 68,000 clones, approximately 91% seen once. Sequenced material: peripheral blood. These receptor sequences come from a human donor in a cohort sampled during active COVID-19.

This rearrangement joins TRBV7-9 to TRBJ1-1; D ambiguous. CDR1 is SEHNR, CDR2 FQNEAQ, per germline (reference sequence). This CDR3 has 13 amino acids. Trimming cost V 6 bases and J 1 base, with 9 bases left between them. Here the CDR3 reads CASRPAGNTEAFF. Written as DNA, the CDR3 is TGTGCCAGCAGACCCGCAGGGAACACTGAAGCTTTCTTT. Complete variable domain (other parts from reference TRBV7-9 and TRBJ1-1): DTGVSQNPRHKITKRGQNVTFRCDPISEHNRLYWYRQTLGQGPEFLTYFQNEAQLEKSRLLSDRFSAERPKGSFSTLEIQRTEQGDSAMYLCASRPAGNTEAFFGQGTRLTVV.

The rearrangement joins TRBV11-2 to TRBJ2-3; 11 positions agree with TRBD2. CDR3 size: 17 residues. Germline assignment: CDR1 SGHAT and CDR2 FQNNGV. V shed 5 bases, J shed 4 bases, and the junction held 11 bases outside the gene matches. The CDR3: CASSPRLAGKVSDTQYF. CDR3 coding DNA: TGTGCCAGCAGCCCCCGACTAGCGGGAAAAGTTTCAGATACGCAGTATTTT.

The CDR3 spells CALRGNTGELFF. CDR3 nucleotides: TGTGCCCTCCGGGGGAACACCGGGGAGCTGTTTTTT. The rearrangement uses TRBV10-3 and TRBJ2-2, with a weak D call TRBD2 (5 bases). V was cut by 11 bases and J by 1 base, with 8 bases left in between. Per germline, CDR1 ENHRY and CDR2 SYGVKD. This CDR3 region has 12 residues.

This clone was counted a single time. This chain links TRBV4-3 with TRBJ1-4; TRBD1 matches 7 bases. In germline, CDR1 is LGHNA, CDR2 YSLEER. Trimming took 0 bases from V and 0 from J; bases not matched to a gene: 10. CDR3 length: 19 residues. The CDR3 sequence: CASSQETTGPGATNEKLFF. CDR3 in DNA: TGCGCCAGCAGCCAAGAAACGACAGGGCCTGGAGCAACTAATGAAAAACTGTTTTTT.

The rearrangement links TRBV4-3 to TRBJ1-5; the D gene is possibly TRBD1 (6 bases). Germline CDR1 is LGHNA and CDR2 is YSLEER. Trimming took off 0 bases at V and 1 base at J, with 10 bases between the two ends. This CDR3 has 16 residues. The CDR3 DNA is TGCGCCAGCAGCCAAGAGGGGGGGCTAAGCAATCAGCCCCAGCATTTT. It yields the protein CASSQEGGLSNQPQHF.

The CDR3 spells CASSLFAEAETQYF. CDR3 nucleotides: TGTGCCAGCAGTTTATTTGCCGAAGCAGAGACCCAGTACTTC. V gene TRBV27 combines with J gene TRBJ2-5; D call uncertain. The V gene lost 1 base and the J gene lost 4 bases, with 10 bases spanning the gap. Germline V CDR1 and CDR2: MNHEY, SMNVEV (reference sequence). The CDR3 consists of 14 residues.

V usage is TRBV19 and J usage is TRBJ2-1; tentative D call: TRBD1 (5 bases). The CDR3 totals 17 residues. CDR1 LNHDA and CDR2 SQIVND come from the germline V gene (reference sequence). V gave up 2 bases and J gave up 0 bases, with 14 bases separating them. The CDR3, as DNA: TGTGCCAGTAGTATACCAGGGTTGGCAAGCTCCTACAATGAGCAGTTCTTC. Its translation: CASSIPGLASSYNEQFF.

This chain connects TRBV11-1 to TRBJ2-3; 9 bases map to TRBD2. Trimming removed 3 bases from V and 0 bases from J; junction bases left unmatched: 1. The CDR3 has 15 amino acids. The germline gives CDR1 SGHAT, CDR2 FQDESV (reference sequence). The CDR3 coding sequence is TGTGCCAGCAGCTTTAGCGGGGGAAGCACAGATACGCAGTATTTT. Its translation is CASSFSGGSTDTQYF.

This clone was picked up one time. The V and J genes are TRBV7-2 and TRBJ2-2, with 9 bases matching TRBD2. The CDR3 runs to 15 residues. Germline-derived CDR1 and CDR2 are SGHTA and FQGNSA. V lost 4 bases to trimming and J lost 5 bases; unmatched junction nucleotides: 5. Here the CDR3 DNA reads TGTGCCAGCAGCTGGGATAGCGGGAGTACCGGGGAGCTGTTTTTT. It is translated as CASSWDSGSTGELFF.

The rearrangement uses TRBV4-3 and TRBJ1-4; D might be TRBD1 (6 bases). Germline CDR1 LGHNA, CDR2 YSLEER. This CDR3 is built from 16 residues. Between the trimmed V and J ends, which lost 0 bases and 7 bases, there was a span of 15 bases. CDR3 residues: CASSQDFRGSAEKLFF. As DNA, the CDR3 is TGCGCCAGCAGCCAAGATTTCAGGGGAAGTGCTGAAAAACTGTTTTTT.

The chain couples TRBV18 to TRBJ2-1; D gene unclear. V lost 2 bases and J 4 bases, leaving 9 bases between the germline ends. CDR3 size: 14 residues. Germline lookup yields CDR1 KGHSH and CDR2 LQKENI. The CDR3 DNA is TGTGCCAGCTCACCAATTTCCGGGTACAATGAGCAGTTCTTC. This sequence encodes CASSPISGYNEQFF.

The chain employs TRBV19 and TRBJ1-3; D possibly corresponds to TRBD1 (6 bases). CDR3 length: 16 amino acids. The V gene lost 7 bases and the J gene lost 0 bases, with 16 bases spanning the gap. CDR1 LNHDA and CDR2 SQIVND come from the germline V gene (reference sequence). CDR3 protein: CASTPPTGISGNTIYF. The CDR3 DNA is TGTGCCAGTACCCCCCCAACAGGGATCTCTGGAAACACCATATATTTT.

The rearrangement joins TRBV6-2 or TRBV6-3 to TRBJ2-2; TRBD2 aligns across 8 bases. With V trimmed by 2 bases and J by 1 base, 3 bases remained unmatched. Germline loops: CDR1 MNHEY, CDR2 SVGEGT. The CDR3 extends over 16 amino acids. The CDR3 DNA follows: TGTGCCAGCAGTTACCCCCTAGCGGGGAACACCGGGGAGCTGTTTTTT. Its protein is CASSYPLAGNTGELFF.

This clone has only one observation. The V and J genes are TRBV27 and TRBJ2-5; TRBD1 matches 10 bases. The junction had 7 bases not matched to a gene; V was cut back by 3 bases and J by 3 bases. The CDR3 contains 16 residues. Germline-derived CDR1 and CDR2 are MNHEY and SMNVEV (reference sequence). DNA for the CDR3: TGTGCCAGCAGTTTTTACCCGGACAGGGGGAAAGAGACCCAGTACTTC. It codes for CASSFYPDRGKETQYF.

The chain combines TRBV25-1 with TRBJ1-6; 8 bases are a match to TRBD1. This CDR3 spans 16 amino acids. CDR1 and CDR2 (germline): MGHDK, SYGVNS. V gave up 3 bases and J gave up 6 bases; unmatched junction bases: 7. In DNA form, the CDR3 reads TGTGCCAGCAGTGATTACCCGACAGGGGCTAATTCACCCCTCCACTTT. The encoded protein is CASSDYPTGANSPLHF.

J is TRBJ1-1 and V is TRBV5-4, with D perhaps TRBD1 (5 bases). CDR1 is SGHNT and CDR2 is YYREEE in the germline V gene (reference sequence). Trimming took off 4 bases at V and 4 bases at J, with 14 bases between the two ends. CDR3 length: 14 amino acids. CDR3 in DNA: TGTGCCAGCAGCGGGAGGGGTAGTGGCACTGAAGCTTTCTTT. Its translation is CASSGRGSGTEAFF.

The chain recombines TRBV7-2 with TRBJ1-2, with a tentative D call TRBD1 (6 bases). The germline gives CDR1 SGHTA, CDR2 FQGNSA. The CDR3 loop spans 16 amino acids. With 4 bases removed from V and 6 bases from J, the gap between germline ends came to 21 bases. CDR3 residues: CASSWGSDSLRNGYTF. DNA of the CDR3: TGTGCCAGCAGCTGGGGTTCGGACAGCCTCCGGAATGGCTACACCTTC.

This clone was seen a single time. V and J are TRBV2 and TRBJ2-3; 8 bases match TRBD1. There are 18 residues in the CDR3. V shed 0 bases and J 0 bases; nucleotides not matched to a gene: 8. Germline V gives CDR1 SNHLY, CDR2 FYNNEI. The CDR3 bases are TGTGCCAGCAGTGAAGCCCAGGGACAGGCCTTGAGCACAGATACGCAGTATTTT. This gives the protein CASSEAQGQALSTDTQYF.

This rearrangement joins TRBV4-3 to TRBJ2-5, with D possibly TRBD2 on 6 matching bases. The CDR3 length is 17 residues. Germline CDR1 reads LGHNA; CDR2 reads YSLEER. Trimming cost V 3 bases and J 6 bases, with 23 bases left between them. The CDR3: CASSQFSGGVYEKTQYF. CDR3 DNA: TGCGCCAGCAGCCAGTTTAGCGGAGGGGTATATGAAAAGACCCAGTACTTC.

The CDR3 region has the DNA TGTGCCAGCAGCGTGGACAGGGGGTATTCTGGAAACACCATATATTTT. It is translated as CASSVDRGYSGNTIYF. The rearrangement links TRBV7-2 to TRBJ1-3; 10 bases align to TRBD1. Trimming took 5 bases from V and 1 from J; bases not matched to a gene: 5. The CDR3 contains 16 residues. The germline V gene has CDR1 SGHTA and CDR2 FQGNSA.

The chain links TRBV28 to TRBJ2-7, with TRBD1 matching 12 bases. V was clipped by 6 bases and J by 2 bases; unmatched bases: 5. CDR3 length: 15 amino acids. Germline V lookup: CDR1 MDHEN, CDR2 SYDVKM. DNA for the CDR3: TGTGCCAGCAGGGCCGGGACAGGGGGCCCCTACGAGCAGTACTTC. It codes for CASRAGTGGPYEQYF.

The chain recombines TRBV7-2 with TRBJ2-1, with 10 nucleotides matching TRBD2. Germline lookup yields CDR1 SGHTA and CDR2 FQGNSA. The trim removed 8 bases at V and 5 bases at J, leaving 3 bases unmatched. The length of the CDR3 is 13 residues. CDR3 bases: TGTGCCAGCTGCCTAGCGGGAGACAATGAGCAGTTCTTC. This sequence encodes CASCLAGDNEQFF.

In DNA form, the CDR3 reads TGTGCCAGCAGCTTGGGGGCCTCTCACGAGCAGTACTTC. Translating it yields CASSLGASHEQYF. The chain carries TRBV13 and TRBJ2-7; weak D call: TRBD1 (6 bases). The ends were cut back, 3 bases at V and 5 bases at J, with 11 bases in the middle. Germline-derived CDR1 and CDR2 are PRHDT and FYEKMQ (reference sequence). This CDR3 is 13 amino acids long. Based on the CDR3 plus reference TRBV13 and TRBJ2-7, the full variable domain is AAGVIQSPRHLIKEKRETATLKCYPIPRHDTVYWYQQGPGQDPQFLISFYEKMQSDKGSIPDRFSAQQFSDYHSELNMSSLELGDSALYFCASSLGASHEQYFGPGTRLTVT.

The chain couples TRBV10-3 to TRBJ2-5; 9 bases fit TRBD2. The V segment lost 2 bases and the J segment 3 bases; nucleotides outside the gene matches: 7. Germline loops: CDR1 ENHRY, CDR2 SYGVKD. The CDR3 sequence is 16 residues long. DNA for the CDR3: TGTGCCATCAGTGAGGGCGGGAGGGCCGGCGAAGAGACCCAGTACTTC. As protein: CAISEGGRAGEETQYF.

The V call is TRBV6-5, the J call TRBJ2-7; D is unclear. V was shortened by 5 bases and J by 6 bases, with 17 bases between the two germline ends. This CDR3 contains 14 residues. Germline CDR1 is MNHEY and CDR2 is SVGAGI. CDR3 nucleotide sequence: TGTGCCAGCAGTAACGTGAGAGGCCCTGGCGAGCAGTACTTC. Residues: CASSNVRGPGEQYF.

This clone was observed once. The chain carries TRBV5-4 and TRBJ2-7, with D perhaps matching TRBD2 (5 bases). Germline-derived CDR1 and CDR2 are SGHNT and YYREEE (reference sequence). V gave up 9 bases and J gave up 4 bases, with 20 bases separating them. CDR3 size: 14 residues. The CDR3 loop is CATSAGKMAYEQYF. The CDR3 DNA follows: TGTGCCACCTCAGCCGGGAAGATGGCTTACGAGCAGTACTTC.

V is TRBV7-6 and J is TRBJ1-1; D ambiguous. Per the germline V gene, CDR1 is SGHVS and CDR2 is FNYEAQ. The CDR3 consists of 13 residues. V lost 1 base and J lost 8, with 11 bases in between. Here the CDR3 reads CASSLGQINEAFF. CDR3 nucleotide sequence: TGTGCCAGCAGCTTAGGGCAGATCAACGAAGCTTTCTTT.

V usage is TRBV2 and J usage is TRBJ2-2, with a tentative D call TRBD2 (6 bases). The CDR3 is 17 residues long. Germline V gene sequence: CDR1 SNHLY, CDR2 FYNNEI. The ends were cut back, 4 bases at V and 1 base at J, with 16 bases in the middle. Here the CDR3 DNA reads TGTGCCAGCAGTGTAGTCCTCCGGGGGATGAACACCGGGGAGCTGTTTTTT. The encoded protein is CASSVVLRGMNTGELFF.

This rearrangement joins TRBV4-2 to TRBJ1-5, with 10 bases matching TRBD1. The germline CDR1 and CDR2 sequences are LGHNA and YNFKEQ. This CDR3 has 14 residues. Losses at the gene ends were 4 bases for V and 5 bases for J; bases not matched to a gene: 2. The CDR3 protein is CASSPGQGDQPQHF. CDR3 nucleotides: TGTGCCAGCAGCCCCGGACAGGGGGATCAGCCCCAGCATTTT.

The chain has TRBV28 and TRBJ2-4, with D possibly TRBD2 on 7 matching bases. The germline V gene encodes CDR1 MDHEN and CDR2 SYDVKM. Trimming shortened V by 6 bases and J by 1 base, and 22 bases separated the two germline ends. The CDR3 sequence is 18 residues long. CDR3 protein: CASSQTRGAGRAKNIQYF. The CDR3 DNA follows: TGTGCCAGCAGCCAAACTCGGGGGGCAGGAAGGGCCAAAAACATTCAGTACTTC.

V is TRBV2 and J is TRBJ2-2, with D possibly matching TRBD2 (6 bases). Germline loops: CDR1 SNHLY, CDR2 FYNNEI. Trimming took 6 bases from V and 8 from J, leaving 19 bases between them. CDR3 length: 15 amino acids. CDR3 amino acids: CASRTPGTYAGELFF. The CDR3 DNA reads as TGTGCCAGCAGGACCCCCGGGACTTACGCTGGGGAGCTGTTTTTT.

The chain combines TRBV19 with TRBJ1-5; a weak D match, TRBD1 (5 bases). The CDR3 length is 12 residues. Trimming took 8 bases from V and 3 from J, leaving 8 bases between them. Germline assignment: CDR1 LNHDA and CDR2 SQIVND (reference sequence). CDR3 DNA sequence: TGTGCCAGTCGGACACCCAATCAGCCCCAGCATTTT. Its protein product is CASRTPNQPQHF.